This T cell receptor (beta chain) was obtained from a study of CD8 T cells in ankylosing spondylitis. This clonotype was seen ten or more times. What it binds is not known. Study observations and caveats: Blood of patients with ankylosing spondylitis appeared to be characterized by a TCR beta motif of 8 or 9 highly homologous variants.

MiXCR, applied by TCRdb to the 5' RACE reads, yields one record per CDR3 protein. The top ten hold around 2% of the sample, which has roughly 69,000 distinct CDR3 sequences, roughly 5.2% seen once. V trimming: 5 bases; J trimming: 2 bases; junction bases outside the gene matches: 7. Per the germline V gene, CDR1 is DFQATT and CDR2 is SNEGSKA (reference sequence). CDR3 length: 14 amino acids. The sequence came from a male donor with ankylosing spondylitis or in good health (not recorded which). The specimen sequenced was blood, either unsorted or a sorted T cell fraction (not recorded which). V is TRBV20-1 and J is TRBJ2-3; 7 nucleotides match TRBD2. CDR3 DNA sequence: TGCAGTGCTTCGCCGGGACTATACACAGATACGCAGTATTTT. This translates into CSASPGLYTDTQYF.